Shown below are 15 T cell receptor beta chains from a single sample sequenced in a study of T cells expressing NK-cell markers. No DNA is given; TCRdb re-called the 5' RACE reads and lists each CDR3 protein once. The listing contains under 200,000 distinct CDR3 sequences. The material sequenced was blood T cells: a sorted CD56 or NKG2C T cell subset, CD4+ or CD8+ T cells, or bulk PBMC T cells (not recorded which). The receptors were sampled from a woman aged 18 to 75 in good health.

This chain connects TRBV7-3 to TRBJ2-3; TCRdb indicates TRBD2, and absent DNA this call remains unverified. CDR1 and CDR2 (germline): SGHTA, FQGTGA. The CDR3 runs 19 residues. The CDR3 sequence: CASNLVARFGGRGTDTQYF.

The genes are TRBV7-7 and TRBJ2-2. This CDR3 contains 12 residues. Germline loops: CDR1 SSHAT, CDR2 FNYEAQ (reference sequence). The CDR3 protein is CASSLESGELFF.

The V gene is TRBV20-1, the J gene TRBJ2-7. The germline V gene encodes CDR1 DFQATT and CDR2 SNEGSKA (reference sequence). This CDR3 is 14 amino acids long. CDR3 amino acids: CSARTGRSSYEQYF.

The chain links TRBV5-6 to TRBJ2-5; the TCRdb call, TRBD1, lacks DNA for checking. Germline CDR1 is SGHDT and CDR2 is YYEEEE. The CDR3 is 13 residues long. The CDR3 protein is CASSTQGRKTQYF.

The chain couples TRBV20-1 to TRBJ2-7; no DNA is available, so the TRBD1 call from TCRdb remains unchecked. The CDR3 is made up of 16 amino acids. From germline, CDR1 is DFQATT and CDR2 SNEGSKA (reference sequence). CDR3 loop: CSARQTGTGVSGEQYF.

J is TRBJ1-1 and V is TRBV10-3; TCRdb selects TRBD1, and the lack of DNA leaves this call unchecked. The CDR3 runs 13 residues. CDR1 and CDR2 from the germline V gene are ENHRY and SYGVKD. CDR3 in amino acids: CAITLRGDTEAFF.

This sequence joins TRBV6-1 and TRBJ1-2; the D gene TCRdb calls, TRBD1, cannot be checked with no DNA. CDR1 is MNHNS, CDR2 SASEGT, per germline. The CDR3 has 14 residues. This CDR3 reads CASLKDRSNYGYTF.

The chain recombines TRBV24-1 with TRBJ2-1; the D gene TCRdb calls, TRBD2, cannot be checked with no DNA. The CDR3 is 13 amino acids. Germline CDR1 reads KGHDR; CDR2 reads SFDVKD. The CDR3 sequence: CATSDGRGNEQFF.

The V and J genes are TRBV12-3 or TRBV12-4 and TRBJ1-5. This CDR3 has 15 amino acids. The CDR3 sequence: CASSITTTQNQPQHF.

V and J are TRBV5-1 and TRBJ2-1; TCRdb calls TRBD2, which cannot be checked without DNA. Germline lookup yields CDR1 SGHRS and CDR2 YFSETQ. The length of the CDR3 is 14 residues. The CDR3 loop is CASGPGLAYNEQFF.

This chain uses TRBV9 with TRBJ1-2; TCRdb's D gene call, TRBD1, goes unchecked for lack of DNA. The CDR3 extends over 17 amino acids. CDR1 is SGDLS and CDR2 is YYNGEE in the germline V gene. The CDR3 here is CASSVPSTGSGNYGYTF.

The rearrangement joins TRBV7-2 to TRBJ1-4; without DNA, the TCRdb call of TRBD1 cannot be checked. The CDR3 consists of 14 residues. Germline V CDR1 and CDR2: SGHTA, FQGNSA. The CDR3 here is CASSLGGWSEKLFF.

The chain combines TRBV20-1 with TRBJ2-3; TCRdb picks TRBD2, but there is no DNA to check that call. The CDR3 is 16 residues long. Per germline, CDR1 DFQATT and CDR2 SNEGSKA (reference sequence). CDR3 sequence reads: CSAGPSSGSYTDTQYF.

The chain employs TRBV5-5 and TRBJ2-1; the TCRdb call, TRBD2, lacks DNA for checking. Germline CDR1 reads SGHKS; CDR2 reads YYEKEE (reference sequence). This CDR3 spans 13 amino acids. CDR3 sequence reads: CASQITSGNEQFF.

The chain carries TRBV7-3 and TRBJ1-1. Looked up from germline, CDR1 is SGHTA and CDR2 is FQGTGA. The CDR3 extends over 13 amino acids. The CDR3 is CASSITMNTEAFF.